This T cell receptor beta chain was recovered during a study of blood T cells in healthy people across ages. There are 13 residues in the CDR3. V was pared by 4 bases and J by 3 bases, with 9 bases between. Germline lookup yields CDR1 SGHNT and CDR2 YENEEA. Primers used in a second PCR of about 6 to 11 cycles were a sample-barcoded 5' primer and a J-beta primer mix. Each of the cDNA molecules was tagged by a template-switch adaptor with 12 random nucleotides. TCRdb re-analysed the 5' RACE reads in MiXCR, keeping a single row per CDR3 protein. The sample holds about 930,000 distinct CDR3 sequences, 25% to 35% seen once. These data also formed part of another study, on T cells of mothers and their children.

The sample was blood. V gene TRBV11-3 combines with J gene TRBJ1-1; D is ambiguous. The TCR sequence derives from a woman aged 40 to 50 in good health. The chain's CDR3 is CASSYQADTEAFF. CDR3 sequence (DNA): TGTGCCAGCAGCTATCAGGCGGACACTGAAGCTTTCTTT.